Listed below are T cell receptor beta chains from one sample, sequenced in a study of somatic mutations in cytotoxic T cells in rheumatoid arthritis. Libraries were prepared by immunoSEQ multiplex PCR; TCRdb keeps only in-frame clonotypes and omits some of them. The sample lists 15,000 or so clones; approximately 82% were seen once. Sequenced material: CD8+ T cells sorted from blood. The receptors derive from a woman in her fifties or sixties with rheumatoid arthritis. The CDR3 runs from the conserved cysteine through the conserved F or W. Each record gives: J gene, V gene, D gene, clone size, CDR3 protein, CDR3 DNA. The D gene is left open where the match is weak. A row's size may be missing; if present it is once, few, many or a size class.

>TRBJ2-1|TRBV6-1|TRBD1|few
CASSEDRGGFNEQFF
TGTGCCAGCAGCGAAGACAGGGGGGGGTTCAATGAGCAGTTCTTC
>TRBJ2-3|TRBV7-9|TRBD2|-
CASSAGLAESTDTQYF
TGTGCCAGCAGCGCGGGACTAGCGGAAAGCACAGATACGCAGTATTTT
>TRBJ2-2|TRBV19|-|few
CASRPSNAGELFF
TGTGCCAGTAGACCTTCAAACGCCGGGGAGCTGTTTTTT
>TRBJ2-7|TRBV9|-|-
CASSARDSGWEQYF
TGTGCCAGCAGCGCAAGGGACTCGGGATGGGAGCAGTACTTC
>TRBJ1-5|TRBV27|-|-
CASSPRLGNQPQHF
TGTGCCAGCAGTCCCCGTTTGGGGAATCAGCCCCAGCATTTT
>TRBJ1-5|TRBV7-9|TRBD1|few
CASSPKGASPNQPQHF
TGTGCCAGCAGCCCCAAGGGGGCCAGTCCCAATCAGCCCCAGCATTTT
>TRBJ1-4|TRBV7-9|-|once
CASSLGTGRAYNEKLFF
TGTGCCAGCAGCTTAGGGACCGGGAGGGCTTATAATGAAAAACTGTTTTTT
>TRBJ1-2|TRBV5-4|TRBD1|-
CASSPGQGFYGYTF
TGTGCCAGCAGCCCGGGACAGGGTTTCTATGGCTACACCTTC
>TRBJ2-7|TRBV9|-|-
CASSVGDRGEQYF
TGTGCCAGCAGCGTAGGGGACCGAGGCGAGCAGTACTTC
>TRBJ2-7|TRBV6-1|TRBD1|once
CAIGTGLSYEQYF
TGTGCCATCGGGACAGGCCTCTCCTACGAGCAGTACTTC
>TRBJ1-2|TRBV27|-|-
CASSFSSGRADGYTF
TGTGCCAGCAGTTTCAGTTCCGGGAGGGCGGATGGCTACACCTTC
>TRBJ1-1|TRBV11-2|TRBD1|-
CASSLGDSFEAFF
TGTGCCAGCAGCTTAGGGGACAGCTTTGAAGCTTTCTTT
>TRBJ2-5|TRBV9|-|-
CASSVKAGAVGMETQYF
TGTGCCAGCAGCGTAAAGGCGGGGGCTGTAGGTATGGAGACCCAGTACTTC
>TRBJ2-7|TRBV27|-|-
CASSLSATYEQYF
TGTGCCAGCAGTTTGTCCGCGACCTACGAGCAGTACTTC
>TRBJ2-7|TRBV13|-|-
CASSTDRSSYEQYF
TGTGCCAGCAGCACAGACAGAAGCTCCTACGAGCAGTACTTC
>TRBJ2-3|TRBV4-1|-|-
CASSQDFSGGTDTQYF
TGCGCCAGCAGCCAAGACTTTTCAGGGGGCACAGATACGCAGTATTTT
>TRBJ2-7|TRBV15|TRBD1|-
CATSTGQAPIEQYF
TGTGCCACCAGCACGGGACAGGCGCCCATCGAGCAGTACTTC
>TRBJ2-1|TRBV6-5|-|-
CASSYEGTRYNEQFF
TGTGCCAGCAGTTACGAGGGTACAAGGTACAATGAGCAGTTCTTC
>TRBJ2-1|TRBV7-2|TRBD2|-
CASSNLAGGPPYNEQFF
TGTGCCAGCAGCAATCTAGCGGGAGGACCTCCCTACAATGAGCAGTTCTTC
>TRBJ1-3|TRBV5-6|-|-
CASSGGANTIYF
TGTGCCAGCAGCGGAGGGGCAAACACCATATATTTT
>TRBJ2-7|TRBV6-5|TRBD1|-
CASSPGQGYYEQYF
TGTGCCAGCAGTCCCGGACAGGGGTACTACGAGCAGTACTTC
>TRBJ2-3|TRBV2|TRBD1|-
CASSGGGDRADTQYF
TGTGCCAGCAGTGGTGGTGGAGACAGGGCTGATACGCAGTATTTT
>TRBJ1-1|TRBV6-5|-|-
CASTPAGTNTEAFF
TGTGCCAGCACCCCGGCGGGCACGAACACTGAAGCTTTCTTT
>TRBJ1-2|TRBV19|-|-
CASSVAVTNYGYTF
TGTGCCAGTAGTGTGGCAGTAACTAACTATGGCTACACCTTC
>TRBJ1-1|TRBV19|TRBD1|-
CASSTGGNTEAFF
TGTGCCAGTAGTACAGGGGGGAACACTGAAGCTTTCTTT
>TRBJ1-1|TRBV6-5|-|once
CASSYRSVGAGAFF
TGTGCCAGCAGTTACAGATCTGTAGGGGCTGGTGCTTTCTTT
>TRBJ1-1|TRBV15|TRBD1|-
CATSRGTGNTEAFF
TGTGCCACCAGCAGAGGGACAGGTAACACTGAAGCTTTCTTT
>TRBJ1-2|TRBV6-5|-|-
CASSYQAQTGYGYTF
TGTGCCAGCAGTTATCAGGCACAGACGGGATATGGCTACACCTTC
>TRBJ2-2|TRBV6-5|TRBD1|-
CASVGQPSNTGELFF
TGTGCCTCTGTGGGACAGCCTTCGAACACCGGGGAGCTGTTTTTT
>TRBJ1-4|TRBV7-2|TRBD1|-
CASSSNRGGDEKLFF
TGTGCCAGCAGCTCAAACAGGGGAGGAGATGAAAAACTGTTTTTT
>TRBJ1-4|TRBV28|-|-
CASSIIGINEKLFF
TGTGCCAGCTCTATCATCGGGATTAATGAAAAACTGTTTTTT
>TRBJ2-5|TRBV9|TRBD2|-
CASSPTLAGGLETQYF
TGTGCCAGCAGCCCTACACTAGCGGGGGGGCTGGAGACCCAGTACTTC
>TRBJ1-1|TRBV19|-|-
CASKGQNTEAFF
TGTGCCAGCAAGGGGCAGAACACTGAAGCTTTCTTT
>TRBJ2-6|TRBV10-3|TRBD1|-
CANRGTASSGANVLTF
TGTGCCAACAGAGGGACAGCGAGCTCTGGGGCCAACGTCCTGACTTTC
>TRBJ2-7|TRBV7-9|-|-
CASSPPLTKTFYEQYF
TGTGCCAGCAGCCCGCCCTTAACCAAGACCTTCTACGAGCAGTACTTC
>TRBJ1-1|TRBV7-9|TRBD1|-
CASSDRGQDEAFF
TGTGCCAGCAGCGACCGGGGACAGGATGAAGCTTTCTTT
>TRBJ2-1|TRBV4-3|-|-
CASSHSSYNEQFF
TGCGCCAGCAGCCATTCGAGTTACAATGAGCAGTTCTTC
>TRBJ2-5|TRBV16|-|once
CASSQSAWQETQYF
TGTGCCAGCAGCCAATCCGCATGGCAAGAGACCCAGTACTTC